These 17 T cell receptor beta chains share one sample of origin, sequenced in a study of T cells of healthy individuals. TCRdb analysed the 5' RACE reads with MiXCR anew, one entry per CDR3 protein. Of 45,000 to 60,000 distinct CDR3 sequences listed, 14% to 15% are singletons. These receptors all stem from a human donor in good health.

The chain uses TRBV6-2 or TRBV6-3 and TRBJ2-1; 8 bases agree with TRBD2. CDR1 is MNHEY, CDR2 SVGEGT, per germline. V lost 5 bases and J lost 1; bases outside the gene matches: 7. The length of the CDR3 is 16 residues. CDR3: CASSLKRERSYNEQFF. In DNA, the CDR3 is TGTGCCAGCAGTCTAAAGCGGGAGAGGTCCTACAATGAGCAGTTCTTC.

At least ten counts were recorded for this clonotype. The CDR3 here is CASSIGQNEQFF. In DNA form, the CDR3 reads TGTGCCAGTAGTATAGGACAGAATGAGCAGTTCTTC. The chain joins TRBV19 to TRBJ2-1; D may be TRBD1 (5 bases). The CDR3 extends over 12 amino acids. Per germline, CDR1 LNHDA and CDR2 SQIVND (reference sequence). Trimming took off 1 base at V and 7 bases at J, with 5 bases between the two ends.

V and J are TRBV29-1 and TRBJ2-6, with D uncertain. Germline values: CDR1 SQVTM, CDR2 ANQGSEA. V lost 5 bases, J lost 0 bases, and 5 bases lay in between. This CDR3 is 13 amino acids long. The CDR3 DNA reads as TGCAGCGTTCGGATCTCTGGGGCCAACGTCCTGACTTTC. This sequence encodes CSVRISGANVLTF.

This clonotype was seen a handful of times. The CDR3 sequence: CASSDHGSNQPQHF. The DNA for the CDR3 is TGCGCCAGCAGTGACCACGGGAGCAATCAGCCCCAGCATTTT. The chain is built from TRBV10-2 and TRBJ1-5, with D hard to call. The germline V and J ends were trimmed by 3 bases and 1 base, with 7 bases remaining between them. This CDR3 is 14 amino acids long. Germline CDR1 reads WSHSY; CDR2 reads SAAADI.

The chain carries TRBV5-1 and TRBJ2-7; D is perhaps TRBD1 (6 bases). Looked up from germline, CDR1 is SGHRS and CDR2 is YFSETQ. The CDR3 contains 15 residues. V was shortened by 4 bases and J by 3 bases, with 17 bases between the two germline ends. Here the CDR3 reads CASSRATGSVYEQYF. The CDR3 nucleotides read TGCGCCAGCAGCCGGGCGACAGGTTCGGTCTACGAGCAGTACTTC.

The V call is TRBV14, the J call TRBJ2-1; the D is unclear. Deletions cut 0 bases from V and 6 bases from J, with 3 bases between. This CDR3 has 12 amino acids. In germline, CDR1 is SGHDN, CDR2 FVKESK. The CDR3, as DNA: TGTGCCAGCAGCCAAGATTCCAATGAGCAGTTCTTC. Translating gives CASSQDSNEQFF. The whole variable domain, filled in from reference TRBV14 and TRBJ2-1, reads EAGVTQFPSHSVIEKGQTVTLRCDPISGHDNLYWYRRVMGKEIKFLLHFVKESKQDESGMPNNRFLAERTGGTYSTLKVQPAELEDSGVYFCASSQDSNEQFFGPGTRLTVL.

This clonotype was picked up a small number of times. The genes are TRBV4-3 and TRBJ1-3; D is ambiguous. With 1 base removed from V and 4 bases from J, the gap between germline ends came to 5 bases. CDR3 size: 13 residues. CDR1 is LGHNA, CDR2 YSLEER, per germline. The CDR3 is CASSQGEGNTIYF. CDR3 DNA sequence: TGCGCCAGCAGCCAAGGGGAAGGAAACACCATATATTTT.

The chain couples TRBV7-2 to TRBJ2-3; TRBD2 is a possible D gene (5 bases). Trimming shortened V by 5 bases and J by 0 bases, and 15 bases separated the two germline ends. Germline lookup yields CDR1 SGHTA and CDR2 FQGNSA. The CDR3 is 16 residues long. This CDR3 reads CASSRAVQTSTDTQYF. CDR3 DNA sequence: TGTGCCAGCAGCCGAGCGGTACAGACTAGCACAGATACGCAGTATTTT.

Concerning this clonotype itself: Since a much larger clone is just one base distant, this may be a read error. The chain recombines TRBV4-1 with TRBJ2-3; the match to TRBD2 covers 7 bases. Germline V lookup: CDR1 MGHRA, CDR2 YSYEKL. The CDR3 consists of 16 residues. Losses at the gene ends were 0 bases for V and 4 bases for J; bases not matched to a gene: 7. CDR3 residues: CASSQDLRGNPDTQYF. In DNA form, the CDR3 reads TGCGCCAGCAGCCAAGACTTGCGGGGGAACCCAGATACGCAGTATTTT.

This clonotype was counted many times. The CDR3 sequence is CASSQEPRGNSPLHF. The CDR3 DNA reads as TGCGCCAGCAGCCAAGAGCCGCGAGGGAATTCACCCCTCCACTTT. The chain links TRBV4-3 to TRBJ1-6; D call uncertain. Germline V gene lookup returns CDR1 LGHNA and CDR2 YSLEER. V was clipped by 0 bases and J by 7 bases, with 10 bases between them. The CDR3 covers 15 residues.

The V and J genes are TRBV2 and TRBJ2-3, with a possible D match to TRBD2 (5 bases). Germline V gene data show CDR1 as SNHLY and CDR2 as FYNNEI. The length of the CDR3 is 13 residues. V lost 7 bases and J lost 2, with 10 bases in between. CDR3 bases: TGTGCCAGCACGAGCGGCTACACAGATACGCAGTATTTT. Protein: CASTSGYTDTQYF.

This chain uses TRBV24-1 with TRBJ1-6, with a possible D match to TRBD1 (5 bases). V dropped 2 bases and J dropped 9 bases, with 10 bases sitting between them. CDR1 KGHDR and CDR2 SFDVKD come from the germline V gene. The CDR3 spans 14 residues. The DNA of the CDR3 is TGTGCCACCAGTGATTCCGGGGGGAGTTCACCCCTCCACTTT. Protein: CATSDSGGSSPLHF.

The CDR3 sequence: CSVGFTVEHYEQYF. CDR3 nucleotides: TGCAGCGTTGGCTTCACAGTCGAGCACTACGAGCAGTACTTC. The V and J genes are TRBV29-1 and TRBJ2-7, with no clear D. CDR1 and CDR2 from the germline V gene are SQVTM and ANQGSEA. V was pared by 4 bases and J by 3 bases, with 16 bases between. The CDR3 has 14 amino acids.

This clonotype was seen more than once but under ten times. The genes are TRBV27 and TRBJ2-5, with 7 nucleotides matching TRBD2. V trimming: 0 bases; J trimming: 5 bases; junction bases outside the gene matches: 9. Germline V gene data show CDR1 as MNHEY and CDR2 as SMNVEV (reference sequence). The CDR3 extends over 16 amino acids. CDR3 sequence reads: CASSLSRTRLQETQYF. The CDR3 DNA is TGTGCCAGCAGTTTATCGAGGACTAGATTGCAGGAGACCCAGTACTTC.

The sample holds many counts of this clonotype. J is TRBJ1-3 and V is TRBV5-5; possibly TRBD1 for D (5 bases). The CDR3 contains 15 residues. Germline V gene lookup returns CDR1 SGHKS and CDR2 YYEKEE (reference sequence). Trimming took off 4 bases at V and 4 bases at J, with 15 bases between the two ends. CDR3 region: CASSTLPGDGNTIYF. CDR3 coding DNA: TGTGCCAGCAGCACCCTCCCGGGGGACGGAAACACCATATATTTT.

This clonotype was seen a handful of times. This chain connects TRBV7-3 to TRBJ2-1, with TRBD2 matching 8 bases. From germline, CDR1 is SGHTA and CDR2 FQGTGA. The CDR3 covers 16 residues. V gave up 3 bases and J gave up 8 bases; unmatched junction bases: 12. CDR3 in DNA: TGTGCCAGCAGCTTGCGGGCGGGGGGCATGGGAGATGAGCAGTTCTTC. This sequence encodes CASSLRAGGMGDEQFF.

This clonotype appeared many times. This chain links TRBV7-9 with TRBJ2-5, with 7 bases that match TRBD2. The germline V gene has CDR1 SEHNR and CDR2 FQNEAQ (reference sequence). Trimming removed 2 bases from V and 5 bases from J; junction bases left unmatched: 11. This CDR3 is 16 amino acids long. The CDR3 bases are TGTGCCAGCAGCTTATCCGAAGCGGGGCGGCGCGAGACCCAGTACTTC. This gives the protein CASSLSEAGRRETQYF.